This T cell receptor beta chain was profiled in a study of cytomegalovirus exposure and HLA in healthy donors. Note on this clone: Its matching antigen is unknown.

The PCR was carried out with 60 Vbeta primers and 13 Jbeta primers. Authors' methods: An analysis performed later counted about 80 million unique TCR beta chains (around 10 million of them shared). This table comes from immunoSEQ multiplex PCR, and its TCRdb copy is limited to in-frame clones, with some not included. V and J calls and clone size follow that table, whereas D and trimming were derived from the DNA. The profile shows about 140,000 clones, 80% of them singletons. General study findings and limits: An observed cluster of highly shared sequence variants was recorded as a likely sequencing artifact. TCR beta V- and J-gene trimming was later associated with a missense DCLRE1C variant.

CDR1 and CDR2 from the germline V gene are SGHRS and YFSETQ. The V and J ends lost 4 bases and 10 bases, in that order; junction bases with no gene match: 9. There are 13 residues in the CDR3. The chain links TRBV5-1 to TRBJ1-2; 8 bases line up with TRBD1. The sequenced sample was PBMCs. The sequence was obtained from a male donor in good health and CMV-seropositive. CDR3 sequence (DNA): TGCGCCAGCAGCCCCAGGACAGGGATCGACTACACCTTC. It codes for CASSPRTGIDYTF.